A single sample gave rise to the 16 T cell receptor beta chains below, sequenced in a study of CD8 T cells in ankylosing spondylitis. One entry per CDR3 protein results from TCRdb running MiXCR on the 5' RACE reads. The table includes approximately 150,000 distinct CDR3 sequences, roughly 18% detected once. The antigens for these receptors are not known. Study-wide results and limits: Roughly eight highly homologous variants made up a TCR beta motif, and this motif appeared characteristic of ankylosing spondylitis blood.

The sequencing input was blood, either unsorted or a sorted T cell fraction (not recorded which). The receptor source for this set is a male donor with ankylosing spondylitis.

This clonotype was recorded a few times. V gene TRBV10-2 combines with J gene TRBJ2-1, with D maybe TRBD1 (6 bases). V gave up 3 bases and J gave up 7 bases, with 16 bases separating them. Germline V gives CDR1 WSHSY, CDR2 SAAADI. The CDR3 is made up of 15 amino acids. As DNA, the CDR3 is TGCGCCAGCAGTGATGTAAGGGGGAAGTGGAATGAGCAGTTCTTC. Protein: CASSDVRGKWNEQFF.

Many counts were recorded for this clonotype. The chain links TRBV6-6 to TRBJ1-1; a weak D match, TRBD1 (5 bases). The CDR3 spans 12 residues. Between the trimmed V and J ends, which lost 7 bases and 4 bases, there was a span of 10 bases. Germline V gene sequence: CDR1 MNHNY, CDR2 SVGAGI (reference sequence). CDR3 DNA: TGTGCCAGCACAGGGTGGGGCACTGAAGCTTTCTTT. It codes for CASTGWGTEAFF.

This clonotype was seen a handful of times. The V and J genes are TRBV11-3 and TRBJ2-1; TRBD2 is a possible D gene (5 bases). The V gene's germline CDR1 is SGHNT and CDR2 YENEEA. V lost 1 base and J 9 bases, leaving 10 bases between the germline ends. This CDR3 is built from 13 residues. The CDR3 region has the DNA TGTGCCAGCAGCTTAGTCATGAGCGGTGAGCAGTTCTTC. Protein product: CASSLVMSGEQFF.

This clonotype was recorded a few times. The chain links TRBV27 to TRBJ2-3, with TRBD1 identical over 8 bases. J was trimmed by 2 bases and V by 0 bases; bases with no gene match: 10. The CDR3 sequence is 18 residues long. Germline V gives CDR1 MNHEY, CDR2 SMNVEV (reference sequence). As DNA, the CDR3 is TGTGCCAGCAGTTTATCGATAGCCGGGACAGGTTTCACAGATACGCAGTATTTT. Translation: CASSLSIAGTGFTDTQYF.

The sample holds a few counts of this clonotype. The chain recombines TRBV9 with TRBJ1-2; no clear D. Germline V gene lookup returns CDR1 SGDLS and CDR2 YYNGEE. With 5 bases removed from V and 3 bases from J, the gap between germline ends came to 17 bases. CDR3 length: 15 amino acids. In nucleotides, the CDR3 is TGTGCCAGCAGTGGCGGTCGGGAGTACGACTATGGCTACACCTTC. It translates to CASSGGREYDYGYTF.

This clonotype came up once. The CDR3 loop reads CASSLGLAGGPDEQYF. The CDR3, as DNA: TGTGCCAGCAGTCTAGGACTAGCGGGAGGGCCGGACGAGCAGTACTTC. This chain joins TRBV27 and TRBJ2-7; 15 nucleotides line up with TRBD2. The junction had 7 bases not matched to a gene; V was cut back by 5 bases and J by 5 bases. The CDR3 runs to 16 residues. CDR1 is MNHEY and CDR2 is SMNVEV in the germline V gene (reference sequence).

The V and J genes are TRBV27 and TRBJ2-3; TRBD2 might be the D (6 bases). Germline CDR1 reads MNHEY; CDR2 reads SMNVEV (reference sequence). CDR3 length: 16 amino acids. Trimming took 7 bases from V and 1 from J, leaving 18 bases between them. The CDR3 sequence: CASNSLRRVGTDTQYF. The CDR3 DNA reads as TGTGCCAGCAACAGTCTTCGGAGGGTCGGCACAGATACGCAGTATTTT.

The table lists this clonotype with a few counts. This chain joins TRBV27 and TRBJ2-1, with 7 bases fitting TRBD2. CDR1 is MNHEY and CDR2 is SMNVEV in the germline V gene (reference sequence). V gave up 5 bases and J gave up 8 bases; unmatched junction bases: 6. The CDR3 totals 13 residues. The CDR3 loop is CASSTLSGDEQFF. DNA for the CDR3: TGTGCCAGCAGTACCCTAAGCGGGGATGAGCAGTTCTTC.

This clonotype was seen a few times. The gene calls are TRBV9 and TRBJ2-3; 12 nucleotides align to TRBD2. The junction had 7 bases not matched to a gene; V was cut back by 3 bases and J by 14 bases. The germline gives CDR1 SGDLS, CDR2 YYNGEE. This CDR3 has 13 amino acids. The CDR3 region has the DNA TGTGCCAGCAGCGGGACTAGCGGGGCGCAGCTGTATTTT. This sequence encodes CASSGTSGAQLYF. The whole variable domain, remainder taken from reference TRBV9 and TRBJ2-3, is DSGVTQTPKHLITATGQRVTLRCSPRSGDLSVYWYQQSLDQGLQFLIQYYNGEERAKGNILERFSAQQFPDLHSELNLSSLELGDSALYFCASSGTSGAQLYFGPGTRLTVL.

The chain carries TRBV7-8 and TRBJ2-7; TRBD1 matches at 10 bases. V gave up 5 bases and J gave up 1 base; unmatched junction bases: 11. Germline CDR1 SGHVS, CDR2 FQNEAQ. The CDR3 extends over 17 amino acids. CDR3 sequence (DNA): TGTGCCAGCAGCCGGGAACCTCGGACAGGGGGGTCCTACGAGCAGTACTTC. Its translation: CASSREPRTGGSYEQYF.

The V call is TRBV20-1, the J call TRBJ2-5; no definite D call. Germline values: CDR1 DFQATT, CDR2 SNEGSKA (reference sequence). This CDR3 contains 15 residues. Trimming took 1 base from V and 5 from J, leaving 17 bases between them. This CDR3 reads CSARGPGLRGETQYF. CDR3 bases: TGCAGTGCTAGAGGTCCCGGGCTGCGTGGGGAGACCCAGTACTTC.

This clonotype came up a few times. The chain joins TRBV12-3 or TRBV12-4 to TRBJ2-1; a possible D gene is TRBD1 (7 bases). The CDR3 consists of 15 residues. Trimming left V 3 bases short and J 5 bases short, with 14 bases between. CDR3 amino acids: CASSFGRGADNEQFF. DNA for the CDR3: TGTGCCAGCAGTTTCGGCAGGGGGGCTGACAATGAGCAGTTCTTC.

The V gene is TRBV27, the J gene TRBJ2-7; 10 bases fit TRBD2. Germline V gives CDR1 MNHEY, CDR2 SMNVEV (reference sequence). The CDR3 has 14 amino acids. Trimming took 5 bases from V and 5 from J; bases not matched to a gene: 6. The CDR3 coding sequence is TGTGCCAGCAGTCCCCCGGGGACTAGCGACGAGCAGTACTTC. It translates to CASSPPGTSDEQYF.

This clonotype has more than one count but fewer than ten. CDR3 protein: CASSMYGTTSGETQYF. The CDR3, as DNA: TGTGCCAGCAGCATGTACGGGACAACTTCTGGGGAGACCCAGTACTTC. V gene TRBV11-2 combines with J gene TRBJ2-5; D may be TRBD1 (6 bases). Trimming cost V 5 bases and J 5 bases, with 21 bases left between them. CDR1 SGHAT and CDR2 FQNNGV come from the germline V gene. This CDR3 is built from 16 residues.

This clonotype was recorded a few times. The rearrangement uses TRBV24-1 and TRBJ2-2; D is ambiguous. CDR1 is KGHDR and CDR2 is SFDVKD in the germline V gene. The CDR3 has 14 amino acids. Trimming left V 6 bases short and J 2 bases short, with 9 bases between. The CDR3 reads CATSSGFNTGELFF. In DNA, the CDR3 is TGTGCCACCAGTTCAGGATTCAACACCGGGGAGCTGTTTTTT.

Written as DNA, the CDR3 is TGTGCCAGCAGCCTGACAGTGGGGCACTCCTACGAGCAGTACTTC. Protein sequence: CASSLTVGHSYEQYF. The chain uses TRBV12-3 or TRBV12-4 and TRBJ2-7; TRBD1 is a possible D gene (5 bases). The CDR3 is 15 residues long. Trimming stripped 6 bases from V and 0 bases from J, with 15 bases between.